This TCR beta chain comes out of a study of CD8+CD57+ T cells in acquired aplastic anemia (dated by TCRdb to the late 2010s). For the study in its entirety: A mean of roughly 3.2 ug of DNA, ranging from roughly 0.2 to 27.4 ug, was extracted from sorted CD4+ and CD8+ cells. CD8+CD57+ expansion was defined as a frequency above the mean frequency observed in healthy subjects. Overall study results and their limits: No significant difference in CD8+ Simpson's diversity was found between patients and healthy controls (P=0.060). Some 31 CD8+ CDR3 sequences were shared between patients and controls but appeared highly expressed in patients and within their immunodominant clones.

TCR beta VDJ combination and CDR3 sequence profiling used genomic DNA as the template. An Illumina HiSeq 2000 was the platform used for TCR repertoire sequencing. Per the authors' processing: Repertoire assessment relied on Simpson's diversity index, CDR3 size and DJ length profiles, and TRBV/TRBJ rearrangement plots. Whichever DNA sequence was most abundant in the deep sequencing data was defined as the immunodominant clone. CDR3 amino acid sequences were checked for sharing between subjects and were compared against published repertoires and the VDJdb database. Using fastp at Q25 and MiXCR, TCRdb reprocessed the public reads and kept productive beta chains. Entries are consolidated by CDR3 protein sequence, retaining the most common genes and DNA. TCRdb, not the original authors, processed these V and J calls. The sample table shows hundreds of thousands of distinct CDR3 sequences, and over 25% are seen once. The ten largest clones add up to approximately 0.82% of the sample.

This clonotype was counted only a few times. Its antigen is unknown. Base-call qualities are not available, and no considerably larger clone is one nucleotide away. The CDR3 covers 14 residues, taking in both the cysteine and the phenylalanine. Only the CDR3 DNA is retained, 42 bases long and in frame from the first base. V is pruned by 4 bases and J by 6 bases, leaving 9 bases of the junction without a gene match. From a lookup of the germline V gene, CDR1 and CDR2 are SGDLS and YYNGEE. Flow cytometry had shown CD8+CD57+ cell expansion in the patients selected for sequencing. Every patient had a diagnosis of severe acquired aplastic anemia based on International Study of Aplastic Anemia and Agranulocytosis and Camitta criteria. At the time blood was sampled, none of the patients had received any therapy. TCR repertoires of sorted CD4+ and CD8+ blood T cells from severe aplastic anemia patients and healthy subjects were deep-sequenced in the study. Patients were enrolled in the USA under clinicaltrials.gov protocols 00001620, 01623167, 00001397, 00071045, 00081523 and 00961064. Ficoll-Paque density gradient centrifugation was used to isolate peripheral blood mononuclear cells. Before DNA was extracted, CD4+ and CD8+ T cells were sorted using either FACS or magnetic beads.

The V gene is TRBV9 and the J gene is TRBJ2-7; 8 bases in the middle match TRBD1. The sequence derives from a human donor with aplastic anemia. Sequenced material: sorted CD4+, CD8+, or CD8+CD57+ T cells (not recorded which) from PBMCs. The DNA sequence is given as TGTGCCAGCAGCCCCGGACAGGGATCCCCCGAGCAGTACTTC. Its amino acids are CASSPGQGSPEQYF.